What follows is one T cell receptor beta chain and its context. This sample stems from a study of blood T cells in healthy people across ages. CDR1 SGHRS and CDR2 YFSETQ come from the germline V gene. There are 15 residues in the CDR3. For the second PCR, which ran for about 6 to 12 cycles, a sample-barcoded 5' primer and a J-beta primer mix were used. Each TCR beta cDNA got a 12-nucleotide random molecular identifier. A single record per CDR3 protein comes from TCRdb applying MiXCR to the 5' RACE reads. This table holds 600,000 to 900,000 distinct CDR3 sequences, 20% to 30% found once. Per sample, no less than 5 micrograms of total RNA were extracted. Separately, the same data were catalogued under a study of T cells of mothers and their children.

The chain has TRBV5-1 and TRBJ2-5, with 8 bases fitting TRBD2. Judging by the DNA end, TRBJ2-1 fits better; the J call may be wrong. Sample: blood. This sequence originates from a boy between 10 and 17 years old in good health. The CDR3 loop reads CASSLPASGLPGQFF. The CDR3 DNA sequence: TGCGCCAGCAGCTTGCCGGCTAGCGGGCTTCCAGGGCAGTTCTTC.